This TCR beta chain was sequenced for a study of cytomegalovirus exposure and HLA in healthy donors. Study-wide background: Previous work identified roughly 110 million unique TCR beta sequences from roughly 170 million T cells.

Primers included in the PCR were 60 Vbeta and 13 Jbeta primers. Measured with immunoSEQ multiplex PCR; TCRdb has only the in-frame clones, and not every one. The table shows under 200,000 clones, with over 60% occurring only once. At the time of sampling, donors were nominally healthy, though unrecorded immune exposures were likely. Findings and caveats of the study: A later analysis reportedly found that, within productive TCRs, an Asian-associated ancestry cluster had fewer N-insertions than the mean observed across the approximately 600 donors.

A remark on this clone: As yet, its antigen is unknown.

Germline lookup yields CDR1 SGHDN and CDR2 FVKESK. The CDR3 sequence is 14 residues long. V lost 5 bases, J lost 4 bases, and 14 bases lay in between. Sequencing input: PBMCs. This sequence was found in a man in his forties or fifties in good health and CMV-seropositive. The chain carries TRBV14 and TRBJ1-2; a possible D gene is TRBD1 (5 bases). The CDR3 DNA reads TGTGCCAGCAGCACACAGGCCCGTTTCTATGGCTACACCTTC. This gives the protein CASSTQARFYGYTF.